The table lists the clone carrying this TCR beta chain with a few counts. These data are taken from a study of blood T cell repertoires in COVID-19. Assay used: immunoSEQ multiplex PCR; TCRdb lists only in-frame clones, some missing. In the table there are 120,000 or so clones, around 84% of which are singletons. CDR1 is MDHEN, CDR2 SYDVKM, per germline. This CDR3 is built from 16 residues. V was trimmed by 2 bases and J by 4 bases, leaving 15 bases between them. The chain couples TRBV28 to TRBJ1-3, with no clear D. The sequenced material came from PBMCs or T cells enriched from blood (not recorded which). This TCR derives from a woman aged 30 to 39 who had recovered from COVID-19. This chain's CDR3 is CASSLRMGSSGNTIYF. CDR3 coding DNA: TGTGCCAGCAGTTTAAGGATGGGCAGTTCCGGAAACACCATATATTTT.